The entry below describes one T cell receptor beta chain. Its antigen specificity is not known. No qualities accompany the bases; no much larger clone lies one base away. Moderately to severely active disease, a Clinical Activity Score of at least 3, a NOSPECS grade of at least 4, and a duration under 3 months were present in ophthalmopathy patients. Patients with uncontrolled infections, other autoimmune diseases, pregnancy or lactation were excluded. Diagnoses were established on the basis of clinical symptoms, serum thyroxine and TRAb, thyroid ultrasound, and orbital computed tomography. PBMCs were separated from approximately 10 ml of fresh peripheral blood using Ficoll-Paque density gradient centrifugation. Total RNA was extracted with Trizol reagent, and quality was checked on an Agilent 2100 Bioanalyzer. The source of the sample is a study of T cells in Graves' hyperthyroidism and ophthalmopathy (dated by TCRdb to the late 2010s). For the wider study: Peripheral blood was sampled at the time of initial diagnosis, prior to any treatment. Prospective prediction of ophthalmopathy was tested in an independent validation cohort consisting of fewer than 20 hyperthyroidism patients and approximately 16 patients who later progressed to ophthalmopathy. For training and testing, the 100 or so patients in the discovery cohort were randomly divided in a 7:3 ratio. After sampling, hyperthyroidism patients received methimazole starting at 30 mg daily, and ophthalmopathy patients received high-dose intravenous methylprednisolone. In over five Graves' hyperthyroidism patients, the study also compared T-cell repertoires from thyroid tissue with T-cell repertoires from blood. The paper reports TCR Vbeta CDR3 sequencing of about 140 peripheral blood samples: 40 or so ophthalmopathy, fewer than 85 hyperthyroidism and around 17 progressor patients. To identify distinguishing TCR V-J signatures, a discovery cohort of around 98 patients was used, comprising 43 with Graves' ophthalmopathy and some 57 with stable Graves' hyperthyroidism. General conclusions and limits of the study: No statistical method was used to fix the sample size in advance, and group allocation was not hidden from the investigators. In validation, the model predicted progression to ophthalmopathy with around 71% sensitivity and about 73% specificity, a median of approximately 6.5 months before onset. Most expanded thyroid clonotypes (frequency above 0.001) were also detected in blood, suggesting blood repertoires may reflect thyroid immune responses. A 13 V-J signature model separated ophthalmopathy from stable hyperthyroidism, with about 88% sensitivity and about 81% specificity in cross-validation and 80%/75% in testing.

The germline V gene supplies CDR1 SGHRS and CDR2 YFSETQ. The CDR3 has 14 amino acids, counting the end cysteine and phenylalanine. Just CDR3 DNA is preserved here, 42 bases in frame from base 1. V loses 3 bases at its end and J loses 8 bases; junction bases beyond the gene matches: 8. TCR beta CDR3 regions were amplified from RNA transcripts. A first-round RT-PCR of the TCR CDR3 used the HTBI primer set with the Qiagen OneStep RT-PCR kit. A second multiplex PCR round built the libraries, followed by size selection and purification. Paired-end sequencing of the libraries was performed with 100 bp reads on an Illumina HiSeq2000. The paper's data handling went like this. Raw data were processed with SOAPnuke, discarding reads with adapters, uncalled bases, mean Phred below 15, or no exact constant-primer or identifier match. High-quality paired reads were merged using COPE v1.2.5, and each unique nucleotide sequence was defined as a clonotype. MiTCR v1.1 was used to align the clonotypes against IMGT TRBV, TRBD and TRBJ reference segments. The analysis included only V-J combinations with a frequency above 0.0001, which together covered around 99% of the repertoires. A TCS score was defined as the ratio of F50 (clonal expansion) to E x V (chaos), with BLOSUM62-based TCRdist applied between CDR3 peptides within each V-J. Welch's t-statistics and random forest reduced roughly 530 V-J features to some 14, which were used in a naive Bayes classifier (R e1071). TCRdb reanalyzed the raw reads on its own, using fastp at Q25 for trimming and MiXCR for clone calling, and kept in-frame beta chains. Each CDR3 protein gets just one entry, which takes the most common genes and DNA from the rows behind it. TCRdb's processing, not the study's, gives the V and J calls here. Recorded for this sample are about 640,000 distinct CDR3 sequences; 20% to 25% of them occurred a single time. The ten largest clones take up roughly a third of the sample.

This receptor was taken from a man aged 25-45 years with Graves' ophthalmopathy. This chain is built from TRBV5-1 and TRBJ2-1, with 7 bases matching TRBD1. The sample taken for sequencing was blood. The CDR3 protein sequence reads: CASSSNRGRDEQFF. The DNA sequence follows: TGCGCCAGCAGCTCAAACAGGGGCCGGGATGAGCAGTTCTTC.